The 27 T cell receptor beta chains in this list originate from one sample, sequenced in a study of circulating and synovial CD4+ cells in juvenile arthritis. Assay used: immunoSEQ multiplex PCR; TCRdb lists only in-frame clones, some missing. The sample lists 3,500 to 4,500 clones, over 75% seen once, with 2.5% to 3.5% in the top ten. The sample consisted of CD4+ T cells from synovial fluid. These receptors were obtained from a human donor with juvenile idiopathic arthritis.

This chain connects TRBV10-3 to TRBJ2-3; a weak D match, TRBD2 (7 bases). This CDR3 has 16 residues. The V gene's germline CDR1 is ENHRY and CDR2 SYGVKD. The ends were cut back, 6 bases at V and 6 bases at J, with 22 bases in the middle. The CDR3 bases are TGTGCCATCAGGATCGGTCGGGGGGCCGGGGAGGATACGCAGTATTTT. Translating it yields CAIRIGRGAGEDTQYF.

This clone was seen a few times. The chain links TRBV6-6 to TRBJ2-7; TRBD2 matches 8 bases. Germline values: CDR1 MNHNY, CDR2 SVGAGI (reference sequence). Losses at the gene ends were 8 bases for V and 2 bases for J; bases not matched to a gene: 5. The CDR3 has 13 residues. CDR3 protein: CASEPGLAYEQYF. The CDR3 nucleotides are TGTGCCAGCGAGCCGGGACTAGCCTACGAGCAGTACTTC.

This clone is large in the sample. The chain links TRBV2 to TRBJ2-1, with TRBD2 identical over 12 bases. This CDR3 is 16 amino acids long. V shed 6 bases, J shed 6 bases, and the junction held 9 bases outside the gene matches. Germline V gives CDR1 SNHLY, CDR2 FYNNEI. The CDR3 sequence: CASSLALAGGGNEQFF. The DNA of the CDR3 is TGTGCCAGCAGCCTCGCCCTAGCGGGGGGGGGCAATGAGCAGTTCTTC.

The chain employs TRBV7-6 and TRBJ2-2, with no clear D. V was cut by 5 bases and J by 1 base, with 14 bases left in between. The germline gives CDR1 SGHVS, CDR2 FNYEAQ. The CDR3 loop spans 16 amino acids. CDR3 amino acids: CASSPLYAGNTGELFF. The CDR3 nucleotides are TGTGCCAGCAGCCCACTTTACGCAGGGAACACCGGGGAGCTGTTTTTT.

The V and J genes are TRBV7-9 and TRBJ2-2; D gene uncertain. Germline V gene data show CDR1 as SEHNR and CDR2 as FQNEAQ (reference sequence). With 5 bases removed from V and 6 bases from J, the gap between germline ends came to 7 bases. This CDR3 has 12 amino acids. CDR3 sequence: CASSQAPGELFF. In nucleotides, the CDR3 is TGTGCCAGCAGCCAAGCGCCCGGGGAGCTGTTTTTT.

The chain joins TRBV7-2 to TRBJ2-2; D is perhaps TRBD2 (6 bases). Germline values: CDR1 SGHTA, CDR2 FQGNSA. The CDR3 length is 14 residues. V was pared by 5 bases and J by 7 bases, with 14 bases between. As DNA, the CDR3 is TGTGCCAGCAGCCCTGGACTATGGGGCGGGGAGCTGTTTTTT. This encodes CASSPGLWGGELFF.

The chain combines TRBV11-1 with TRBJ2-3, with 8 bases aligning to TRBD2. J gave up 2 bases and V 7 bases, and 14 bases lay outside the gene matches. Per the germline V gene, CDR1 is SGHAT and CDR2 is FQDESV (reference sequence). This CDR3 is built from 17 residues. CDR3 bases: TGTGCCAGCACCCCGACCCGGATAGCGGGGTTCACAGATACGCAGTATTTT. Translation: CASTPTRIAGFTDTQYF.

This chain connects TRBV9 to TRBJ2-3, with TRBD2 identical over 13 bases. The length of the CDR3 is 14 residues. The J segment lost 11 bases and the V segment lost 4 bases, leaving 7 bases of the junction unmatched. Germline assignment: CDR1 SGDLS and CDR2 YYNGEE. The CDR3 region is CASSTQLAGGLQYF. CDR3 in DNA: TGTGCCAGCAGCACACAACTAGCGGGGGGGCTGCAGTATTTT.

The count of this clone is one. The CDR3 sequence is CASSENLNTEAFF. The CDR3 region has the DNA TGTGCCAGCAGTGAGAACTTGAACACTGAAGCTTTCTTT. The chain is built from TRBV2 and TRBJ1-1; D gene unclear. V lost 3 bases to trimming and J lost 0 bases, with 5 bases between them. The CDR3 is 13 residues long. Germline CDR1 reads SNHLY; CDR2 reads FYNNEI. Variable domain in full (rest from reference TRBV2 and TRBJ1-1): EPEVTQTPSHQVTQMGQEVILRCVPISNHLYFYWYRQILGQKVEFLVSFYNNEISEKSEIFDDQFSVERPDGSNFTLKIRSTKLEDSAMYFCASSENLNTEAFFGQGTRLTVV.

This rearrangement joins TRBV7-9 to TRBJ1-2; weak D call: TRBD1 (5 bases). Germline V gene lookup returns CDR1 SEHNR and CDR2 FQNEAQ (reference sequence). V dropped 2 bases and J dropped 7 bases, with 14 bases sitting between them. The CDR3 consists of 14 residues. CDR3 sequence: CASSLSGLSGGYTF. In nucleotides, the CDR3 is TGTGCCAGCAGCTTATCGGGACTGAGCGGTGGCTACACCTTC.

The genes are TRBV7-2 and TRBJ2-3; possible D gene TRBD2, 6 bases. Trimming stripped 1 base from V and 6 bases from J, with 23 bases between. The CDR3 runs 18 residues. CDR1 SGHTA and CDR2 FQGNSA come from the germline V gene. The CDR3 loop is CASSLGAGRGPSRDTQYF. CDR3 coding DNA: TGTGCCAGCAGCTTAGGGGCGGGGCGGGGTCCTTCTAGGGATACGCAGTATTTT.

This rearrangement joins TRBV27 to TRBJ1-2, with a weak D call TRBD1 (5 bases). CDR1 and CDR2 from the germline V gene are MNHEY and SMNVEV (reference sequence). The CDR3 totals 15 residues. Trimming shortened V by 5 bases and J by 8 bases, and 21 bases separated the two germline ends. DNA of the CDR3: TGTGCCAGCAGTGCGGGGCGAGTCCAAGCCAGCGGCTACACCTTC. This gives the protein CASSAGRVQASGYTF.

The chain recombines TRBV5-6 with TRBJ2-3; possibly TRBD1 for D (6 bases). The germline V gene has CDR1 SGHDT and CDR2 YYEEEE. The CDR3 is made up of 18 amino acids. V was shortened by 3 bases and J by 1 base, with 21 bases between the two germline ends. CDR3: CASSSILDLGGGTDTQYF. CDR3 in DNA: TGTGCCAGCAGCTCCATCCTAGACCTAGGGGGTGGCACAGATACGCAGTATTTT. The full variable domain, completed using reference TRBV5-6 and TRBJ2-3, is DAGVTQSPTHLIKTRGQQVTLRCSPKSGHDTVSWYQQALGQGPQFIFQYYEEEERQRGNFPDRFSGHQFPNYSSELNVNALLLGDSALYLCASSSILDLGGGTDTQYFGPGTRLTVL.

The V and J genes are TRBV7-8 and TRBJ2-5, with D possibly TRBD2 on 7 matching bases. Germline assignment: CDR1 SGHVS and CDR2 FQNEAQ. V was pared by 5 bases and J by 5 bases, with 15 bases between. The CDR3 is 14 residues long. CDR3 loop: CASSRAGGRETQYF. The CDR3 DNA is TGTGCCAGCAGCCGAGCCGGGGGGCGGGAGACCCAGTACTTC.

V usage is TRBV6-1 and J usage is TRBJ1-2; D might be TRBD1 (6 bases). Looked up from germline, CDR1 is MNHNS and CDR2 is SASEGT. This CDR3 is built from 14 residues. V gave up 0 bases and J gave up 7 bases, with 12 bases separating them. CDR3 loop: CASSEAAGVGGYTF. In nucleotides, the CDR3 is TGTGCCAGCAGTGAAGCGGCAGGGGTCGGTGGCTACACCTTC.

The chain recombines TRBV7-3 with TRBJ2-2, with a weak D call TRBD2 (7 bases). Trimming pared 6 bases from V and 4 bases from J, leaving 21 bases between. In germline, CDR1 is SGHTA, CDR2 FQGTGA. This CDR3 has 17 residues. CDR3 protein: CASRARGGSGATGELFF. CDR3 coding DNA: TGTGCCAGCAGGGCGAGGGGGGGTAGCGGAGCCACCGGGGAGCTGTTTTTT.

This chain joins TRBV15 and TRBJ2-1; 8 positions match TRBD2. CDR3 size: 14 residues. Germline CDR1 is LNHNV and CDR2 is YYDKDF (reference sequence). V dropped 5 bases and J dropped 11; count of bases not matched to a gene: 11. CDR3 protein: CATSLDLAGRQQFF. CDR3 bases: TGTGCCACCAGCCTGGATCTAGCGGGCCGACAGCAGTTCTTC.

In this sample, this clone turned up once. The chain has TRBV4-3 and TRBJ2-7, with 7 bases identical to TRBD2. CDR3 length: 15 residues. The junction had 6 bases not matched to a gene; V was cut back by 3 bases and J by 1 base. Germline lookup yields CDR1 LGHNA and CDR2 YSLEER. CDR3 sequence: CASSHLAGPSYEQYF. The CDR3 DNA is TGCGCCAGCAGCCACTTAGCGGGTCCTTCCTACGAGCAGTACTTC.

This sequence joins TRBV7-2 and TRBJ1-2; D is uncertain. Germline loops: CDR1 SGHTA, CDR2 FQGNSA. The ends were cut back, 0 bases at V and 8 bases at J, with 7 bases in the middle. The CDR3 contains 12 residues. CDR3 bases: TGTGCCAGCAGCTTAGCGCAGGTCGGCTACACCTTC. Its translation: CASSLAQVGYTF.

This chain links TRBV20-1 with TRBJ1-2, with unresolved D. Trimming took 3 bases from V and 7 from J, leaving 9 bases between them. Germline-derived CDR1 and CDR2 are DFQATT and SNEGSKA (reference sequence). The CDR3 spans 11 residues. The CDR3, as DNA: TGCAGTGCTAGTTCTGCGAGTGGCTACACCTTC. Amino acids: CSASSASGYTF.

The rearrangement joins TRBV19 to TRBJ1-6; 7 bases agree with TRBD1. The trim removed 8 bases at V and 5 bases at J, leaving 6 bases unmatched. Per germline, CDR1 LNHDA and CDR2 SQIVND (reference sequence). The CDR3 spans 14 residues. As DNA, the CDR3 is TGTGCCAGTTCCAAGGGGGCGCATAATTCACCCCTCCACTTT. Its translation: CASSKGAHNSPLHF. Filled out from reference TRBV19 and TRBJ1-6, the complete variable domain reads DGGITQSPKYLFRKEGQNVTLSCEQNLNHDAMYWYRQDPGQGLRLIYYSQIVNDFQKGDIAEGYSVSREKKESFPLTVTSAQKNPTAFYLCASSKGAHNSPLHFGNGTRLTVT.

The count of this clone is one. J is TRBJ2-1 and V is TRBV6-1, with 12 bases matching TRBD2. V shed 10 bases, J shed 10 bases, and the junction held 8 bases outside the gene matches. The CDR3 runs to 13 residues. Germline assignment: CDR1 MNHNS and CDR2 SASEGT. The CDR3: CAIGLAGRLEQFF. In nucleotides, the CDR3 is TGTGCCATCGGACTAGCGGGAAGACTAGAGCAGTTCTTC.

This clone was seen a few times. V gene TRBV6-5 combines with J gene TRBJ2-3, with 7 nucleotides matching TRBD1. CDR1 and CDR2 from the germline V gene are MNHEY and SVGAGI. The CDR3 is 14 amino acids. After removal of 6 bases from V and 5 bases from J, the junction contained 8 bases not matched to a gene. The CDR3 DNA is TGTGCCAGCAGCAAAGACAGGGTGGAAGATACGCAGTATTTT. Translation gives CASSKDRVEDTQYF.

This chain connects TRBV5-6 to TRBJ1-2; TRBD1 matches 7 bases. V lost 1 base to trimming and J lost 1 base; unmatched junction nucleotides: 10. There are 17 residues in the CDR3. Germline CDR1 reads SGHDT; CDR2 reads YYEEEE. CDR3 loop: CASSLYGTAGDNYGYTF. The CDR3 DNA reads TGTGCCAGCAGCTTGTATGGGACAGCTGGCGATAACTATGGCTACACCTTC. Full variable domain (rest looked up from reference TRBV5-6 and TRBJ1-2): DAGVTQSPTHLIKTRGQQVTLRCSPKSGHDTVSWYQQALGQGPQFIFQYYEEEERQRGNFPDRFSGHQFPNYSSELNVNALLLGDSALYLCASSLYGTAGDNYGYTFGSGTRLTVV.

The J gene is TRBJ1-1, the V gene TRBV4-1; maybe TRBD1 (5 bases). There are 19 residues in the CDR3. The germline gives CDR1 MGHRA, CDR2 YSYEKL. V was trimmed by 1 base and J by 5 bases, leaving 26 bases between them. The CDR3 DNA follows: TGCGCCAGCAGCCAAGTAAGCCTTGCGGGGGGGGGAATTCCGACTGAAGCTTTCTTT. This codes for CASSQVSLAGGGIPTEAFF.

The chain carries TRBV4-3 and TRBJ2-3, with TRBD2 matching 13 bases. CDR3 length: 20 residues. V lost 0 bases to trimming and J lost 0 bases; unmatched junction nucleotides: 9. In germline, CDR1 is LGHNA, CDR2 YSLEER. CDR3: CASSQDLATSGRTSTDTQYF. CDR3 bases: TGCGCCAGCAGCCAAGATTTGGCGACTAGCGGGAGGACTAGCACAGATACGCAGTATTTT.

About this clone: The sample carries other DNA sequences with the same CDR3. The chain recombines TRBV6-5 with TRBJ1-2, with a possible D match to TRBD1 (6 bases). The length of the CDR3 is 12 residues. Germline values: CDR1 MNHEY, CDR2 SVGAGI. V shed 5 bases and J shed 4 bases, with 8 bases lying between them. As DNA, the CDR3 is TGTGCCAGCAGTGCACAGGGCTATGGCTACACCTTC. Translating it yields CASSAQGYGYTF.